The clone carrying this T cell receptor (beta chain) came up many times. Its target is unknown. This entry belongs to a study of neurological immune-mediated disorders. Study-level findings and limits: Across subjects, no CDR3 amino acid sequence appeared in expanded clones of more than one subject, a finding that suggested private repertoires in all groups.

The V end was cut by 2 bases, the J end by 1 base, with 11 bases between. CDR3 size: 16 residues. TCRdb independently ran MiXCR on the 5' RACE reads; one entry per CDR3 protein. The sample has 55,000 to 75,000 distinct CDR3 sequences; roughly 13% are singletons. Time point noted: longitudinal time-point 1 (baseline). The TCR comes from a female donor with HTLV-1-associated myelopathy (HAM/TSP). The sample comprised PBMCs. The J gene is TRBJ2-2, the V gene TRBV12-3 or TRBV12-4; D may match TRBD1 or TRBD2 (5 bases each). DNA for the CDR3: TGTGCCAGCAGTTTAATGGGGACGGTGAACACCGGGGAGCTGTTTTTT. It is translated as CASSLMGTVNTGELFF.